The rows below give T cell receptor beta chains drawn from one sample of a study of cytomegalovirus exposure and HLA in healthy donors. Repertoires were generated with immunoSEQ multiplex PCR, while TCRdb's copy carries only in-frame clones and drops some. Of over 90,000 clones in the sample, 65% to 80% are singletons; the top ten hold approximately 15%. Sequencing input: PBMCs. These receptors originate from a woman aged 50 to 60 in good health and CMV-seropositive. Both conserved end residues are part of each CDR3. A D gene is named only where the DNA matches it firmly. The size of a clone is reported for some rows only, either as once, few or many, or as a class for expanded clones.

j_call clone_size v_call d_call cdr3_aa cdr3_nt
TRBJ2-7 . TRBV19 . CASNVTPTYEQYF TGTGCCAGTAATGTGACACCAACCTACGAGCAGTACTTC
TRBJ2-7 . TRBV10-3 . CAISESEVREQYF TGTGCCATCAGTGAGTCGGAGGTCCGCGAGCAGTACTTC
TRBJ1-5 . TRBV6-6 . CASSGRQTNSNQPQHF TGTGCCAGTAGCGGAAGACAGACAAATAGCAATCAGCCCCAGCATTTT
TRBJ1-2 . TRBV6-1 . CASSEVRQGGYTF TGTGCCAGCAGTGAAGTGAGGCAGGGAGGCTACACCTTC
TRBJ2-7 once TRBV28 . CASSSPRGYEQYF TGTGCCAGCAGTTCCCCTCGGGGCTACGAGCAGTACTTC
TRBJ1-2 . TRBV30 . CAWVKQGPFGYGYTF TGTGCCTGGGTAAAACAGGGACCCTTTGGTTATGGCTACACCTTC
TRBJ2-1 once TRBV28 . CAISSPGTPSSYNEQFF TGTGCCATTTCCTCTCCGGGGACTCCAAGCTCCTACAATGAGCAGTTCTTC
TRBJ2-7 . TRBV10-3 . CAISVRHGSYEQYF TGTGCCATCAGTGTACGACACGGATCCTACGAGCAGTACTTC
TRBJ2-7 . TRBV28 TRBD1 CASSLSQLGTGLSYEQYF TGTGCCAGCAGTTTATCCCAGCTTGGGACAGGGCTCTCCTACGAGCAGTACTTC
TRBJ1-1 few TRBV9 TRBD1 CASSASTGTGTEAFF TGTGCCAGCAGCGCCTCGACAGGGACTGGGACTGAAGCTTTCTTT
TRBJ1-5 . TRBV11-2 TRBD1 CASSRSGTGTPQHF TGTGCCAGCAGCCGATCCGGGACAGGCACTCCCCAGCATTTT
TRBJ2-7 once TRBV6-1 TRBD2 CASSVEGPPGLAHEQYF TGTGCCAGCAGTGTCGAGGGACCTCCGGGACTAGCCCACGAGCAGTACTTC
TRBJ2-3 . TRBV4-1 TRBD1 CASSRGTAGTDTQYF TGCGCCAGCAGCCGAGGGACAGCGGGCACAGATACGCAGTATTTT
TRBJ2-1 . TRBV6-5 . CASRTGGSNYNEQFF TGTGCCAGCAGGACAGGCGGGAGTAACTACAATGAGCAGTTCTTC
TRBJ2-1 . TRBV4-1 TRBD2 CASSLAGSSYNEQFF TGCGCCAGCAGTCTAGCGGGAAGCTCCTACAATGAGCAGTTCTTC